The 16 T cell receptor beta chains reported below all come from one sample, sequenced in a study of regulatory T cells in long-lasting Graves disease. As for time point: newly diagnosed GD, antithyroid drugs for less than 3 months. The authors made the TCR library using RNA they extracted from PBMCs. Relying on iRepertoire HTBI primers and Arm-PCR of CDR3 regions, the team built TCR beta libraries. TCRdb re-analysed the multiplex PCR reads in MiXCR, keeping a single row per CDR3 protein. Of about 380,000 distinct CDR3 sequences listed, around 15% are singletons. The sequences come from peripheral blood mononuclear cells (PBMCs), collected at new diagnosis, from a patient treated with antithyroid drugs. Receptors originate from a female donor with Graves disease.

This clonotype was observed many times. This chain joins TRBV6-2 or TRBV6-3 and TRBJ1-2; D may be TRBD1 (5 bases). The CDR3 is 15 amino acids. The germline gives CDR1 MNHEY, CDR2 SVGEGT. Between the trimmed V and J ends, which lost 0 bases and 4 bases, there was a span of 12 bases. CDR3 in DNA: TGTGCCAGCAGTTACTCGAGTAAGGGGAGCTATGGCTACACCTTC. Protein product: CASSYSSKGSYGYTF.

This clonotype was seen a handful of times. This chain uses TRBV19 with TRBJ1-5, with D hard to call. In germline, CDR1 is LNHDA, CDR2 SQIVND (reference sequence). This CDR3 contains 12 residues. Trimming removed 5 bases at V and 15 bases at J, with 17 bases between. As DNA, the CDR3 is TGTGCCAGTAGTCCGCCAAGATCTGCTAGGCATTTT. It specifies CASSPPRSARHF. The whole variable domain, remainder taken from reference TRBV19 and TRBJ1-5, is DGGITQSPKYLFRKEGQNVTLSCEQNLNHDAMYWYRQDPGQGLRLIYYSQIVNDFQKGDIAEGYSVSREKKESFPLTVTSAQKNPTAFYLCASSPPRSARHFGDGTRLSIL.

This clonotype was found many times. The CDR3 loop is CASADRALYEQYF. The CDR3, as DNA: TGTGCCAGCGCTGACAGGGCCCTTTACGAGCAGTACTTC. The gene calls are TRBV27 and TRBJ2-7; 7 bases are shared with TRBD1. CDR3 size: 13 residues. Germline V gene sequence: CDR1 MNHEY, CDR2 SMNVEV (reference sequence). V dropped 8 bases and J dropped 4; count of bases not matched to a gene: 8.

This clonotype was observed at least ten times. CDR3 loop: CASSQDARGHTEAFF. The CDR3 DNA follows: TGTGCCAGCAGCCAAGACGCCAGGGGTCACACTGAAGCTTTCTTT. This chain joins TRBV3-1 and TRBJ1-1; the D gene is possibly TRBD1 (6 bases). Germline loops: CDR1 LGHDT, CDR2 YNNKEL (reference sequence). Trimming stripped 0 bases from V and 3 bases from J, with 11 bases between. This CDR3 region has 15 residues.

For the CDR3, the DNA is TGTGCCAGCAGCTTACAGGGCACAGGCGTCCCCGCTACCGAAAACACAGATACGCAGTATTTT. Its protein is CASSLQGTGVPATENTDTQYF. The V call is TRBV7-9, the J call TRBJ2-3; tentatively, D is TRBD1 (5 bases). Germline-derived CDR1 and CDR2 are SEHNR and FQNEAQ (reference sequence). Trimming left V 2 bases short and J 2 bases short, with 29 bases between. The CDR3 is 21 amino acids.

In nucleotides, the CDR3 is TGTGCCAGCAGTTTTAGGGGGGAAGCTGGGGCCAACGTCCTGACTTTC. As protein: CASSFRGEAGANVLTF. The chain joins TRBV28 to TRBJ2-6; D assignment may be TRBD1 or TRBD2 (6 bases each). The CDR3 length is 16 residues. Germline CDR1 reads MDHEN; CDR2 reads SYDVKM. Trimming pared 3 bases from V and 2 bases from J, leaving 11 bases between.

There are many counts of this clonotype. This chain links TRBV28 with TRBJ1-1; the D gene is possibly TRBD1 (5 bases). The CDR3 has 14 amino acids. V was shortened by 3 bases and J by 4 bases, with 12 bases between the two germline ends. The V gene's germline CDR1 is MDHEN and CDR2 SYDVKM. This CDR3 is CASSFGTARTEAFF. CDR3 sequence (DNA): TGTGCCAGCAGTTTTGGGACGGCCCGCACTGAAGCTTTCTTT.

The sample holds a few counts of this clonotype. This chain joins TRBV29-1 and TRBJ2-5, with 10 bases aligning to TRBD2. CDR1 SQVTM and CDR2 ANQGSEA come from the germline V gene. J lost 5 bases, V lost 3 bases, and 18 bases had no gene match. The CDR3 spans 18 residues. The CDR3 reads CSVDRDRLAGVLDETQYF. CDR3 nucleotides: TGCAGCGTTGATCGGGACAGGCTAGCGGGAGTGCTCGACGAGACCCAGTACTTC.

This clonotype was seen a single time. The rearrangement joins TRBV20-1 to TRBJ2-4; a weak D match, TRBD2 (6 bases). CDR1 DFQATT and CDR2 SNEGSKA come from the germline V gene (reference sequence). CDR3 size: 16 residues. Trimming left V 0 bases short and J 8 bases short, with 20 bases between. The CDR3 DNA reads as TGCAGTGCTAGAGATGGTCAGACGGGGTCGGGGGACATTCAGTACTTC. Amino acids: CSARDGQTGSGDIQYF.

There are a few counts of this clonotype. Possible read error: a much larger clone is one base away. The chain combines TRBV27 with TRBJ1-1; D remains unclear. The CDR3 has 12 amino acids. The germline CDR1 and CDR2 sequences are MNHEY and SMNVEV (reference sequence). The CDR3 loop reads CASSLAATEASF. In DNA, the CDR3 is TGTGCCAGCAGTTTAGCGGCGACTGAAGCTTCCTTT.

This clonotype was seen at least ten times. V usage is TRBV12-3 or TRBV12-4 and J usage is TRBJ2-5, with 7 bases matching TRBD2. The CDR3 extends over 11 amino acids. The trim removed 2 bases at V and 9 bases at J, leaving 0 bases unmatched. This chain's CDR3 is CASSLRGAQYF. In DNA form, the CDR3 reads TGTGCCAGCAGTTTACGGGGGGCCCAGTACTTC.

Turning to this clonotype: A read error may account for a junction end that differs from germline. The chain links TRBV5-1 to TRBJ2-5; no clear D. In germline, CDR1 is SGHRS, CDR2 YFSETQ. CDR3 length: 12 residues. The CDR3 DNA reads TGCGCCAGCAGCTTGGAGCAAGTGACCCAGTACTTC. As protein: CASSLEQVTQYF.

This clonotype was picked up many times. CDR3 sequence (DNA): TGTGCCAGCAGCCCTCCCGGGGGGGTCTATGGCTACACCTTC. Protein product: CASSPPGGVYGYTF. This chain uses TRBV28 with TRBJ1-2; D perhaps matches TRBD1 (5 bases). Trimming left V 6 bases short and J 4 bases short, with 15 bases between. Germline V CDR1 and CDR2: MDHEN, SYDVKM. The CDR3 consists of 14 residues.

The chain links TRBV3-1 to TRBJ1-1; 7 bases are a match to TRBD1. CDR3 length: 15 residues. The germline CDR1 and CDR2 sequences are LGHDT and YNNKEL (reference sequence). The junction had 13 bases not matched to a gene; V was cut back by 1 base and J by 11 bases. In DNA, the CDR3 is TGTGCCAGCAGCCAAGGTAAAGGGGGCTTCGAGTTGGCTTTCTTT. It translates to CASSQGKGGFELAFF.

This clonotype appeared many times. This sequence joins TRBV19 and TRBJ2-7; D perhaps matches TRBD2 (5 bases). Trimming shortened V by 8 bases and J by 3 bases, and 23 bases separated the two germline ends. Germline loops: CDR1 LNHDA, CDR2 SQIVND (reference sequence). The CDR3 runs to 16 residues. The CDR3 spells CASGANILSGFYEQYF. In DNA, the CDR3 is TGTGCCAGTGGCGCCAACATTCTGAGCGGTTTCTACGAGCAGTACTTC.

This clonotype was found many times. V and J are TRBV11-1 and TRBJ2-4, with TRBD1 identical over 9 bases. V lost 3 bases, J lost 8 bases, and 2 bases stayed unmatched. This CDR3 region has 13 residues. Germline CDR1 is SGHAT and CDR2 is FQDESV (reference sequence). As DNA, the CDR3 is TGTGCCAGCAGCTTGGACAGGGGTGACATTCAGTACTTC. Its protein product is CASSLDRGDIQYF.